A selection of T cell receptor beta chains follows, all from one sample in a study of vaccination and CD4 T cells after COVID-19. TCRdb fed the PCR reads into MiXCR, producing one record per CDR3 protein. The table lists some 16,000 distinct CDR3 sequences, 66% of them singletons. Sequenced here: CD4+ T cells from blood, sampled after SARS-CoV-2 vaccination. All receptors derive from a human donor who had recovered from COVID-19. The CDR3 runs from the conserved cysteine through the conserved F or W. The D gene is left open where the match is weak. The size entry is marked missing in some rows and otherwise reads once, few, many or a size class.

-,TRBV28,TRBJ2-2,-,TGTGCCAGCAGAGTAAGCAGGGCGAACACCGGGGAGCTGTTTTTT,CASRVSRANTGELFF
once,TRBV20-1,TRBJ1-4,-,TGCAGTGCTACTCCAGTAAGAAATGAAAAACTGTTTTTT,CSATPVRNEKLFF
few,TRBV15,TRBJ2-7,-,TGTGCCACCAGCAGAGATTTAATAGCCTCCTACGAGCAGTACTTC,CATSRDLIASYEQYF
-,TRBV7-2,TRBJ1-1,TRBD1,TGTGCCAGCAGCTTAGAAGGACAGGGGTGGGAGAACACTGAAGCTTTCTTT,CASSLEGQGWENTEAFF
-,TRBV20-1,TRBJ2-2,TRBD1,TGCAGTGCTCCAGACCCCGGACAGGGGGCGATCACCGGGGAGCTGTTTTTT,CSAPDPGQGAITGELFF
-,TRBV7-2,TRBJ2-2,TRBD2,TGTGCCAGCAGCCCCCAGGGACTATTGAACACCGGGGAGCTGTTTTTT,CASSPQGLLNTGELFF
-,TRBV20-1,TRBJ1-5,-,TGCAGTGCTAGCGAGGGGTTCCCTCGCAATCAGCCCCAGCATTTT,CSASEGFPRNQPQHF
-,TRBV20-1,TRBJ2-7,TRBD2,TGCAGTGCTTTGGGACTAGCGGGACTAAGCTCCTACGAGCAGTACTTC,CSALGLAGLSSYEQYF
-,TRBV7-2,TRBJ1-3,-,TGTGCCAGCAGCCCTCCCCCGGCAGGGAGTGGAAACACCATATATTTT,CASSPPPAGSGNTIYF
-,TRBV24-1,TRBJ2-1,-,TGTGCCACCAGTGATTTCAATGAGCAGTTCTTC,CATSDFNEQFF
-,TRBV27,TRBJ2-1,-,TGTGCCAGCAGTTTATCTGGGGCGAGACTGGGCGACAATGAGCAGTTCTTC,CASSLSGARLGDNEQFF
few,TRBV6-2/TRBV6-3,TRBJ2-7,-,TGTGCCAGCAGTTGGGTACAGGGAAAGCAGTACTTC,CASSWVQGKQYF
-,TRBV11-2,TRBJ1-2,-,TGTGCCAGCAGCTTCAGGGGTCGCGGCTACACCTTC,CASSFRGRGYTF
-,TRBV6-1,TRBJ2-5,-,TGTGCCAGCACTCAGACACGTTTGGAGACCCAGTACTTC,CASTQTRLETQYF
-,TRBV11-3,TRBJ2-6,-,TGTGCCAGCAGCTTGCCGGGCTCGTCCTCTGGGGCCAACGTCCTGACTTTC,CASSLPGSSSGANVLTF
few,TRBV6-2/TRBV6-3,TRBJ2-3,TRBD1,TGTGCCAGCAGCCCCGGGACAGGGCACACAGATACGCAGTATTTT,CASSPGTGHTDTQYF